The 21 T cell receptor beta chains below were found in one sample sequenced in a study of blood T cells in healthy people across ages (dated by TCRdb to between 2014 and 2017). The protocol used for the library was 5' RACE. Instrument on record: Illumina HiSeq 2500. A second PCR of roughly 6 to 11 cycles was run with a J-beta primer mix and a sample-barcoded 5' primer. TCRdb reran the public reads through fastp at Q25 and MiXCR, keeping productive beta chains. All rows with the same CDR3 protein become a single entry with the most common DNA and genes. This sample gives 850,000 to 1,000,000 distinct CDR3 sequences in total; roughly 50% of them show up just once. About 21% of the sample is in the top ten clones. The sample consisted of blood. The receptors were gathered from a woman between 55 and 75 years old in good health.

This clonotype was seen a handful of times. The CDR3, as DNA: TGCGCCAGCAGCTTGTGGGAGTTCTCTGGGGCCAACGTCCTGACTTTC. It specifies CASSLWEFSGANVLTF. The genes are TRBV5-1 and TRBJ2-6; D is perhaps TRBD2 (5 bases). The CDR3 totals 16 residues. CDR1 SGHRS and CDR2 YFSETQ come from the germline V gene. Deletions cut 1 base from V and 0 bases from J, with 8 bases between.

The chain carries TRBV14 and TRBJ2-4; TRBD2 might be the D (7 bases). The germline V gene has CDR1 SGHDN and CDR2 FVKESK. The CDR3 is made up of 15 amino acids. V shed 1 base and J shed 13 bases, with 20 bases lying between them. CDR3 sequence: CASSQAFRGASEQYF. CDR3 DNA sequence: TGTGCCAGCAGCCAAGCTTTTCGGGGGGCTAGTGAGCAGTACTTC.

The V gene is TRBV7-2, the J gene TRBJ2-7; perhaps TRBD2 as D (5 bases). CDR1 is SGHTA, CDR2 FQGNSA, per germline. CDR3 size: 13 residues. The V end was cut by 4 bases, the J end by 6 bases, with 13 bases between. This CDR3 is CASSSRQAGEQYF. CDR3 DNA sequence: TGTGCCAGCAGCTCCAGGCAGGCGGGCGAGCAGTACTTC.

The chain has TRBV27 and TRBJ2-7, with TRBD1 identical over 9 bases. V lost 6 bases and J lost 1; bases outside the gene matches: 7. The CDR3 loop spans 15 amino acids. Germline CDR1 is MNHEY and CDR2 is SMNVEV (reference sequence). The CDR3 protein is CASSYRTGVSYEQYF. The CDR3 DNA reads TGTGCCAGCAGCTACCGGACAGGGGTATCCTACGAGCAGTACTTC.

This clonotype was detected a few times. The chain carries TRBV2 and TRBJ2-1; TRBD1 is a possible D gene (5 bases). The germline V gene has CDR1 SNHLY and CDR2 FYNNEI. V was trimmed by 7 bases and J by 12 bases, leaving 10 bases between them. The CDR3 runs to 10 residues. CDR3 region: CASIQGWQFF. CDR3 nucleotides: TGTGCCAGCATTCAGGGCTGGCAGTTCTTC.

The chain recombines TRBV18 with TRBJ2-3, with 9 bases aligning to TRBD1. The J segment lost 0 bases and the V segment lost 3 bases, leaving 7 bases of the junction unmatched. The CDR3 covers 17 residues. Per the germline V gene, CDR1 is KGHSH and CDR2 is LQKENI. The CDR3 region is CASSPLTGGVSTDTQYF. DNA of the CDR3: TGTGCCAGCTCACCCCTGACAGGGGGTGTTAGCACAGATACGCAGTATTTT. The full variable domain, in which reference TRBV18 and TRBJ2-3 provide the parts outside the CDR3, is NAGVMQNPRHLVRRRGQEARLRCSPMKGHSHVYWYRQLPEEGLKFMVYLQKENIIDESGMPKERFSAEFPKEGPSILRIQQVVRGDSAAYFCASSPLTGGVSTDTQYFGPGTRLTVL.

The V gene is TRBV20-1, the J gene TRBJ1-5, with D uncertain. V gave up 4 bases and J gave up 0 bases, with 7 bases separating them. The CDR3 is made up of 13 amino acids. From germline, CDR1 is DFQATT and CDR2 SNEGSKA (reference sequence). In DNA form, the CDR3 reads TGCAGTGCTACCCCCTTTAGCAATCAGCCCCAGCATTTT. This sequence encodes CSATPFSNQPQHF.

The V gene is TRBV7-2, the J gene TRBJ2-5; 9 nucleotides line up with TRBD1. The V and J ends lost 5 bases and 5 bases, in that order; junction bases with no gene match: 6. The CDR3 sequence is 14 residues long. The germline V gene has CDR1 SGHTA and CDR2 FQGNSA. CDR3 DNA: TGTGCCAGCAGCCGCCGACAGGGGGACGAGACCCAGTACTTC. Protein sequence: CASSRRQGDETQYF.

Notes on this clonotype: It may be a read error: a sequence one base away is much more abundant. This chain joins TRBV6-5 and TRBJ2-7; D not resolved. The DNA end favors TRBJ2-5, so the J call may be wrong. CDR3 length equals 13 residues. Germline V gene sequence: CDR1 MNHEY, CDR2 SVGAGI. The CDR3 DNA sequence: TGTGCCAGCAGTTTCCGGATAGATGGGACCCAGTACTTC. Amino acids: CASSFRIDGTQYF.

Regarding this clonotype: A read error may account for a junction end that differs from germline. The chain joins TRBV2 to TRBJ2-1; D perhaps matches TRBD2 (5 bases). This CDR3 has 13 residues. Per the germline V gene, CDR1 is SNHLY and CDR2 is FYNNEI. In nucleotides, the CDR3 is TGTGCCACCAAAGCGGACTCCTACAACGAGCAGTTCTTC. The encoded protein is CATKADSYNEQFF.

The chain combines TRBV2 with TRBJ1-4; D not certain. Germline-derived CDR1 and CDR2 are SNHLY and FYNNEI. The V end was cut by 7 bases, the J end by 8 bases, with 14 bases between. The CDR3 loop spans 13 amino acids. Written as DNA, the CDR3 is TGTGCCAGCAATTACGACGTGGTAGAAAAACTGTTTTTT. It specifies CASNYDVVEKLFF.

The chain has TRBV7-2 and TRBJ2-2, with 8 bases that match TRBD2. Per germline, CDR1 SGHTA and CDR2 FQGNSA. The junction had 11 bases not matched to a gene; V was cut back by 1 base and J by 4 bases. The CDR3 is made up of 18 amino acids. CDR3 in DNA: TGTGCCAGCAGCTTAGTCTCGAGACTAGCGATATCCACCGGGGAGCTGTTTTTT. Translated: CASSLVSRLAISTGELFF.

The count of this clonotype is one. The chain combines TRBV14 with TRBJ1-2, with 11 bases fitting TRBD1. The V and J ends lost 6 bases and 6 bases, in that order; junction bases with no gene match: 3. Germline CDR1 SGHDN, CDR2 FVKESK. The CDR3 totals 13 residues. CDR3 region: CASSADRGHGYTF. The CDR3 DNA sequence: TGTGCCAGCAGTGCGGACAGGGGGCATGGCTACACCTTC.

The chain recombines TRBV7-2 with TRBJ2-1; TRBD2 aligns across 11 bases. There are 19 residues in the CDR3. J gave up 7 bases and V 4 bases, and 18 bases lay outside the gene matches. CDR1 is SGHTA and CDR2 is FQGNSA in the germline V gene. As DNA, the CDR3 is TGTGCCAGCAGCTATCCGGGACTAGCGGAGAATAAAAAGGGTAATGAGCAGTTCTTC. Translating it yields CASSYPGLAENKKGNEQFF.

The genes are TRBV7-2 and TRBJ2-1; 10 bases map to TRBD2. This CDR3 has 16 amino acids. The V gene's germline CDR1 is SGHTA and CDR2 FQGNSA. V lost 2 bases and J lost 3; bases outside the gene matches: 4. Here the CDR3 DNA reads TGTGCCAGCAGCTTATGGACTAGCGGCCACTACAATGAGCAGTTCTTC. This codes for CASSLWTSGHYNEQFF.

The chain is built from TRBV5-4 and TRBJ2-7, with 13 bases identical to TRBD2. The CDR3 loop spans 15 amino acids. Germline V gives CDR1 SGHNT, CDR2 YYREEE (reference sequence). With 4 bases clipped from V and 3 bases from J, the junction kept 4 bases outside the gene matches. The CDR3 loop is CASSVRTSGSYEQYF. DNA for the CDR3: TGTGCCAGCAGCGTAAGGACTAGCGGGAGCTACGAGCAGTACTTC. The full variable domain, in which reference TRBV5-4 and TRBJ2-7 provide the parts outside the CDR3, is ETGVTQSPTHLIKTRGQQVTLRCSSQSGHNTVSWYQQALGQGPQFIFQYYREEENGRGNFPPRFSGLQFPNYSSELNVNALELDDSALYLCASSVRTSGSYEQYFGPGTRLTVT.

The chain uses TRBV28 and TRBJ2-1; weak D call: TRBD2 (6 bases). The V and J ends lost 5 bases and 8 bases respectively, with 13 bases between them. CDR1 MDHEN and CDR2 SYDVKM come from the germline V gene. This CDR3 is built from 13 residues. In DNA, the CDR3 is TGTGCCAGCAGTGCCCCGGGAGCCTATGAGCAGTTCTTC. It specifies CASSAPGAYEQFF.

In this sample, this clonotype turned up many times. CDR3 amino acids: CSALDRRGTRGYTF. The CDR3 DNA sequence: TGCAGTGCCCTGGACAGGAGAGGGACTCGCGGCTACACCTTC. The rearrangement uses TRBV20-1 and TRBJ1-2, with 7 bases aligning to TRBD1. CDR1 is DFQATT, CDR2 SNEGSKA, per germline (reference sequence). The CDR3 spans 14 residues. J lost 8 bases, V lost 6 bases, and 15 bases had no gene match.

This clonotype came up a few times. This chain connects TRBV7-3 to TRBJ2-7; 7 bases line up with TRBD1. With V trimmed by 1 base and J by 0 bases, 6 bases remained unmatched. CDR3 length equals 16 residues. The germline gives CDR1 SGHTA, CDR2 FQGTGA. Written as DNA, the CDR3 is TGTGCCAGCAGCTTAATGGGACAGCAAGCCTCCTACGAGCAGTACTTC. Residues: CASSLMGQQASYEQYF.

This clonotype was found a few times. CDR3 in DNA: TGTGCCAGCAGCCAACCTCCAGACTCCTACAATGAGCAGTTCTTC. Encoded protein: CASSQPPDSYNEQFF. This chain joins TRBV3-1 and TRBJ2-1; D unresolved. The CDR3 is 15 amino acids. Germline CDR1 and CDR2: LGHDT and YNNKEL (reference sequence). The ends were cut back, 2 bases at V and 0 bases at J, with 8 bases in the middle.

V usage is TRBV28 and J usage is TRBJ2-5, with a tentative D call TRBD1 (6 bases). Per the germline V gene, CDR1 is MDHEN and CDR2 is SYDVKM. The CDR3 consists of 11 residues. The V and J ends lost 5 bases and 13 bases respectively, with 14 bases between them. The CDR3 region has the DNA TGTGCCAGCAGTCACCAGGGGAGATCGTACTTC. Encoded protein: CASSHQGRSYF.